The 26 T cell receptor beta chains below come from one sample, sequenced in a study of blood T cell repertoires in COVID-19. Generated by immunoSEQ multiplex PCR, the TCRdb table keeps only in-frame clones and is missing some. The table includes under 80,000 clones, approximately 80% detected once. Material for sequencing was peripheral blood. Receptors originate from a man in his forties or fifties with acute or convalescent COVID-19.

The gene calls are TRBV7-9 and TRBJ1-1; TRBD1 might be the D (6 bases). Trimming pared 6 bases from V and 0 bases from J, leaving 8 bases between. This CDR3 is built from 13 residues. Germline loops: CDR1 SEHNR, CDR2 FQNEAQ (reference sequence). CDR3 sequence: CASRGQLNTEAFF. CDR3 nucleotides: TGTGCCAGCAGAGGACAGCTGAACACTGAAGCTTTCTTT.

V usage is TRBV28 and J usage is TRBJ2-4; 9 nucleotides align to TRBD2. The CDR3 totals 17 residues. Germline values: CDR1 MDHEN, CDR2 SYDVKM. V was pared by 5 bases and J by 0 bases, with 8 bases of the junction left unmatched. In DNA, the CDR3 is TGTGCCAGCAGTCCACCGACTAGCGGAAGAGCCAAAAACATTCAGTACTTC. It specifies CASSPPTSGRAKNIQYF.

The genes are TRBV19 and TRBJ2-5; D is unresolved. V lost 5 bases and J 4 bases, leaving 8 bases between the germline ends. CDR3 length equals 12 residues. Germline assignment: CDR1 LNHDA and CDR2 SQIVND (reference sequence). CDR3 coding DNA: TGTGCCAGTAGTCATTTGCGAGAGACCCAGTACTTC. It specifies CASSHLRETQYF. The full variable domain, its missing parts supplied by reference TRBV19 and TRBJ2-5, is DGGITQSPKYLFRKEGQNVTLSCEQNLNHDAMYWYRQDPGQGLRLIYYSQIVNDFQKGDIAEGYSVSREKKESFPLTVTSAQKNPTAFYLCASSHLRETQYFGPGTRLLVL.

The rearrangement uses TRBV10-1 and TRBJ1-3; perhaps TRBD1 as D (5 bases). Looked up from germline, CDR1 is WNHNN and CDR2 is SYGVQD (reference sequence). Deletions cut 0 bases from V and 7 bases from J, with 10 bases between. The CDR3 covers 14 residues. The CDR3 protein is CASSESGNRNTIYF. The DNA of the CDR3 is TGCGCCAGCAGTGAGTCTGGGAACAGGAACACCATATATTTT.

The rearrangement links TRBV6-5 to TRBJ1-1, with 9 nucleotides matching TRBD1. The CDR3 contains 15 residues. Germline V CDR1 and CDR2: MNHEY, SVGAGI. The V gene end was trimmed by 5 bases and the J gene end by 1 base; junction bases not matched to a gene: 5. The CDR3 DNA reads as TGTGCCAGCAGTCAACAGACAGGGGGGAACACTGAAGCTTTCTTT. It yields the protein CASSQQTGGNTEAFF.

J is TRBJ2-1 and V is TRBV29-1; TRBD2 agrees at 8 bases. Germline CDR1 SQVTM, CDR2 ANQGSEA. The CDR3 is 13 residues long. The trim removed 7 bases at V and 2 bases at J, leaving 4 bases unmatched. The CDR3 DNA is TGCAGCGCGAGGACTAGCCCCTACAATGAGCAGTTCTTC. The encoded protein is CSARTSPYNEQFF.

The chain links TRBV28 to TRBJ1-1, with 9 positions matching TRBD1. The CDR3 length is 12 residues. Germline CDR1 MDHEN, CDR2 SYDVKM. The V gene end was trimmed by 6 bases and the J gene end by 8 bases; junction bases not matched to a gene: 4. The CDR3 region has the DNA TGTGCCAGCAGGACAGGGGGAAGGGAAGCTTTCTTT. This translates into CASRTGGREAFF.

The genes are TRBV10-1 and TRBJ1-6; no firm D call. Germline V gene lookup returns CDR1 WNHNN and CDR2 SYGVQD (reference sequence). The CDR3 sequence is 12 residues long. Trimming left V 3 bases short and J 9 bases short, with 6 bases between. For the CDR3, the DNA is TGCGCCAGCAGTGAAGGGAGTTCACCCCTCCACTTT. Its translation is CASSEGSSPLHF.

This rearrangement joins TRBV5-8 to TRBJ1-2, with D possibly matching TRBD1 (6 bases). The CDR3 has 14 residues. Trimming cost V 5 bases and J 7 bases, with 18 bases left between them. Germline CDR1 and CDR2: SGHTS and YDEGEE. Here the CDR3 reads CASRLITGMAGYTF. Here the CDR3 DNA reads TGTGCCAGCAGGTTGATAACAGGGATGGCTGGCTACACCTTC.

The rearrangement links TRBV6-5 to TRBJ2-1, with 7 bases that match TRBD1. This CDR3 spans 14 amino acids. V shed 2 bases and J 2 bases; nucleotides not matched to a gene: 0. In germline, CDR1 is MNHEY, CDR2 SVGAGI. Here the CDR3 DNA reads TGTGCCAGCAGTTACGGGACAGCCTACAATGAGCAGTTCTTC. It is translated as CASSYGTAYNEQFF.

CDR3: CASRTRQGNQPQHF. In DNA, the CDR3 is TGTGCCAGCAGAACCCGACAGGGGAATCAGCCCCAGCATTTT. The V and J genes are TRBV28 and TRBJ1-5; 8 bases align to TRBD1. V shed 6 bases and J 4 bases; nucleotides not matched to a gene: 5. Germline assignment: CDR1 MDHEN and CDR2 SYDVKM. CDR3 length: 14 residues.

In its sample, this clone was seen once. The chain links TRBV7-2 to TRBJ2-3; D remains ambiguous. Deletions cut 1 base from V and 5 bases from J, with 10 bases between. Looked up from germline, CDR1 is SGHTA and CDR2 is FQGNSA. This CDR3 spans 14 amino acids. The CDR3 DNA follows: TGTGCCAGCAGCTTAGGACGGTCAGGAGATACGCAGTATTTT. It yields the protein CASSLGRSGDTQYF. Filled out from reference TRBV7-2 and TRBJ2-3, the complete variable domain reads GAGVSQSPSNKVTEKGKDVELRCDPISGHTALYWYRQSLGQGLEFLIYFQGNSAPDKSGLPSDRFSAERTGGSVSTLTIQRTQQEDSAVYLCASSLGRSGDTQYFGPGTRLTVL.

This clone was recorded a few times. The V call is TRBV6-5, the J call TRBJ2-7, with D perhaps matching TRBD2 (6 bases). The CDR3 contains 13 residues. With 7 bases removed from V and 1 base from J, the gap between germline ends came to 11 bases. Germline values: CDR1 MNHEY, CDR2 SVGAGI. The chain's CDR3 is CASTLGGSYEQYF. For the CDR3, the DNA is TGTGCCAGCACCTTGGGGGGTTCCTACGAGCAGTACTTC.

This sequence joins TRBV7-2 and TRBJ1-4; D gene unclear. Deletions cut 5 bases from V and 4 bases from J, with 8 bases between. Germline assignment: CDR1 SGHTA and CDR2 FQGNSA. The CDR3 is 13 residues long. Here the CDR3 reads CASSLRLNEKLFF. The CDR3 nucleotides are TGTGCCAGCAGCCTACGCCTTAATGAAAAACTGTTTTTT.

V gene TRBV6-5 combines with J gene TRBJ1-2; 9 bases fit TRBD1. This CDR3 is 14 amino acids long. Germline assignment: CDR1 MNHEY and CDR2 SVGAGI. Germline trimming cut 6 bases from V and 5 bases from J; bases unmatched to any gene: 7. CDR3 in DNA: TGTGCCAGCAGCCGCGGACAGGGGACGTATGGCTACACCTTC. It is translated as CASSRGQGTYGYTF.

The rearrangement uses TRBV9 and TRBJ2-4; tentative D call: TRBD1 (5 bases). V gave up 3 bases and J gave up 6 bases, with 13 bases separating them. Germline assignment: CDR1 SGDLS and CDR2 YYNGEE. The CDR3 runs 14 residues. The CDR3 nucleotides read TGTGCCAGCAGCGAAGACAGTTGGGCAAACATTCAGTACTTC. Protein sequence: CASSEDSWANIQYF.

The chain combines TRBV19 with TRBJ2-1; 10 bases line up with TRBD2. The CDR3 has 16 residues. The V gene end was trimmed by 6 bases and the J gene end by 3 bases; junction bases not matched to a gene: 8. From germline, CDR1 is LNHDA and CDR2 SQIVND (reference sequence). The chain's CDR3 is CASSTGTSDLYNEQFF. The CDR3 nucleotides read TGTGCCAGTAGCACCGGGACTAGCGATCTCTACAATGAGCAGTTCTTC. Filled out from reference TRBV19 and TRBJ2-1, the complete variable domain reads DGGITQSPKYLFRKEGQNVTLSCEQNLNHDAMYWYRQDPGQGLRLIYYSQIVNDFQKGDIAEGYSVSREKKESFPLTVTSAQKNPTAFYLCASSTGTSDLYNEQFFGPGTRLTVL.

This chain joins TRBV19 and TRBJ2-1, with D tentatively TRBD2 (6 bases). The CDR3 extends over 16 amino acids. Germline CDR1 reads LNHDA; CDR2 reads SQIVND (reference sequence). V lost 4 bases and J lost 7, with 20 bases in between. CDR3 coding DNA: TGTGCCAGTAGTACTCCCTACCCTGGGACTCCAAATGAGCAGTTCTTC. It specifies CASSTPYPGTPNEQFF.

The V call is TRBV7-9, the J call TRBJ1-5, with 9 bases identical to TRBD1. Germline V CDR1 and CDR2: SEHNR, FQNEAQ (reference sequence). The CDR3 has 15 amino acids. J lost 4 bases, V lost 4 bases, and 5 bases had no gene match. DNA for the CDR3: TGTGCCAGCAGCTCGGACAGGGGTGGAAATCAGCCCCAGCATTTT. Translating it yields CASSSDRGGNQPQHF.

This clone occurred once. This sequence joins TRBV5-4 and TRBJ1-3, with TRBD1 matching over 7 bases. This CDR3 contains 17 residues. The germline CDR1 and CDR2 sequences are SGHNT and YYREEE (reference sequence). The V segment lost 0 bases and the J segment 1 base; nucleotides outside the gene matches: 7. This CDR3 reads CASSLAGARGSGNTIYF. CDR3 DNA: TGTGCCAGCAGCTTGGCCGGTGCCAGGGGGTCTGGAAACACCATATATTTT.

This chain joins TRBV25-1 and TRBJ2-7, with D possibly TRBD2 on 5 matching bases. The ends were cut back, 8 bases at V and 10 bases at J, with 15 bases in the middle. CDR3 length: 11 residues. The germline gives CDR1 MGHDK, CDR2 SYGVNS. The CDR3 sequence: CASREGSLQYF. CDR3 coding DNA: TGTGCCAGCCGGGAAGGCTCGCTTCAGTACTTC.

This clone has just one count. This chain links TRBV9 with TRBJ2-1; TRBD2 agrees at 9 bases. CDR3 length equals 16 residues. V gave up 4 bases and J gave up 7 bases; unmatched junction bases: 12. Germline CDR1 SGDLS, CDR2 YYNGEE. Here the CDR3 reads CASSPGGSGSGNEQFF. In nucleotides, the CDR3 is TGTGCCAGCAGCCCAGGGGGTAGCGGGAGTGGAAATGAGCAGTTCTTC.

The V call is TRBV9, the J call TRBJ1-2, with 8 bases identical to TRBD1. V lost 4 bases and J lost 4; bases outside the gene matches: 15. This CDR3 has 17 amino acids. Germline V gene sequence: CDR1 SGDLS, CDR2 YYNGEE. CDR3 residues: CASSPRTGLRFSYGYTF. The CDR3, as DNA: TGTGCCAGCAGCCCTCGGACAGGGTTAAGGTTTAGCTATGGCTACACCTTC.

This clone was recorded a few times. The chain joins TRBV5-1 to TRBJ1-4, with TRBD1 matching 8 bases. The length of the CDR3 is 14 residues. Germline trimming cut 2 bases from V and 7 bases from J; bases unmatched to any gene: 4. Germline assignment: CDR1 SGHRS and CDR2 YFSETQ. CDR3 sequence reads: CASSLETGVEKLFF. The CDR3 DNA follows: TGCGCCAGCAGCTTAGAGACAGGGGTTGAAAAACTGTTTTTT.

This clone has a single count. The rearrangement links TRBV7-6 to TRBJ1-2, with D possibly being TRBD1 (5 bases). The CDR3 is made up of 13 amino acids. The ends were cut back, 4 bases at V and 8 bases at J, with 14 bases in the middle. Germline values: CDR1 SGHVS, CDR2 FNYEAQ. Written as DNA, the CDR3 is TGTGCCAGCAGCTCACACGGGGGTTACGGCTACACCTTC. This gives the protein CASSSHGGYGYTF.

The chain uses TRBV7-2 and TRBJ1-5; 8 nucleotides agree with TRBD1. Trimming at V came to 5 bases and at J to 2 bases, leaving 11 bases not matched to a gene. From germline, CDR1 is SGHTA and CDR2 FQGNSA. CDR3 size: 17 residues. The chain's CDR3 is CASSPGQGGWGNQPQHF. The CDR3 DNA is TGTGCCAGCAGCCCCGGACAGGGAGGTTGGGGCAATCAGCCCCAGCATTTT.